This TCR beta chain was retrieved from a study of T cells after yellow fever vaccination. Study background: Where fractions had low cell numbers, libraries were prepared from them with the SMART-Seq v4 Ultra Low Input RNA kit.

There are a few counts of this clonotype. The CDR3 consists of 14 residues. The V end was cut by 3 bases, the J end by 4 bases, with 9 bases between. Each CDR3 protein gets one entry after TCRdb re-called the 5' RACE reads with MiXCR. The data contain 350,000 to 550,000 distinct CDR3 sequences, over 15% of them seen just once; the ten biggest clones take up over 15%. This chain uses TRBV12-3 or TRBV12-4 with TRBJ1-4, with D perhaps matching TRBD1 (6 bases). The receptor was derived from a man aged 18 to 30 who received the YFV17D yellow fever vaccine. Sequenced material: PBMCs, taken before the yellow fever booster vaccination. CDR3 in DNA: TGTGCCAGCAGTTTGTGGGGGCTTAATGAAAAACTGTTTTTT. Amino acids: CASSLWGLNEKLFF.